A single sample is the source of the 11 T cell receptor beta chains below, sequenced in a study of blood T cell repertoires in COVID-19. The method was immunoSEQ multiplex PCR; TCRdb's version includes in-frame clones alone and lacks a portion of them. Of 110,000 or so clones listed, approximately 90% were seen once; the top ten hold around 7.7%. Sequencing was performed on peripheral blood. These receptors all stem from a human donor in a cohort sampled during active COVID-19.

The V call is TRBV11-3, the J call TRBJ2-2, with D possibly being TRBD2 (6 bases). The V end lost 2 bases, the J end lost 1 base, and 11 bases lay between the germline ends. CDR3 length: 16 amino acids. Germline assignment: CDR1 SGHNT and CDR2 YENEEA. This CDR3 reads CASSLYGGENTGELFF. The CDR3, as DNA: TGTGCCAGCAGCTTATATGGCGGGGAGAACACCGGGGAGCTGTTTTTT.

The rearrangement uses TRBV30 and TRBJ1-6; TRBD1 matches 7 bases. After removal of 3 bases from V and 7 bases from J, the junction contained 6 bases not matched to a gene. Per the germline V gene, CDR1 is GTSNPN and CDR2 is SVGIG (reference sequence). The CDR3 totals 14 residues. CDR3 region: CAWSRDRVNSPLHF. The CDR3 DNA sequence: TGTGCCTGGAGCCGGGACAGAGTAAATTCACCCCTCCACTTT.

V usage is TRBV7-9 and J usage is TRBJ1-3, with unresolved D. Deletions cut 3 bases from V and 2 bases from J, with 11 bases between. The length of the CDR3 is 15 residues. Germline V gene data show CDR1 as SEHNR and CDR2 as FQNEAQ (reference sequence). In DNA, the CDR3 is TGTGCCAGCAGCTTGGGCGGGGTCGCTGGAAACACCATATATTTT. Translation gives CASSLGGVAGNTIYF.

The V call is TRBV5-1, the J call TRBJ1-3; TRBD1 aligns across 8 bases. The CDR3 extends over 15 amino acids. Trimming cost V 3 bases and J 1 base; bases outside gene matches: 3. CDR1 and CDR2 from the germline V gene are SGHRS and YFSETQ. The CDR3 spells CASSYDRGSGNTIYF. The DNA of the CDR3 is TGCGCCAGCAGCTACGACAGGGGATCTGGAAACACCATATATTTT. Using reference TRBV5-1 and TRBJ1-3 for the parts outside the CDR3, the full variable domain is KAGVTQTPRYLIKTRGQQVTLSCSPISGHRSVSWYQQTPGQGLQFLFEYFSETQRNKGNFPGRFSGRQFSNSRSEMNVSTLELGDSALYLCASSYDRGSGNTIYFGEGSWLTVV.

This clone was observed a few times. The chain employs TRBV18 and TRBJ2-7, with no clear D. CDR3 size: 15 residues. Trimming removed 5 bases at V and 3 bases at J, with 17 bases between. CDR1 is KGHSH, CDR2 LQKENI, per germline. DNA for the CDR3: TGTGCCAGCTCAGAGGTGGGTCCTAACCTCTACGAGCAGTACTTC. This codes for CASSEVGPNLYEQYF. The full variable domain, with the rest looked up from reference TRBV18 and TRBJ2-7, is NAGVMQNPRHLVRRRGQEARLRCSPMKGHSHVYWYRQLPEEGLKFMVYLQKENIIDESGMPKERFSAEFPKEGPSILRIQQVVRGDSAAYFCASSEVGPNLYEQYFGPGTRLTVT.

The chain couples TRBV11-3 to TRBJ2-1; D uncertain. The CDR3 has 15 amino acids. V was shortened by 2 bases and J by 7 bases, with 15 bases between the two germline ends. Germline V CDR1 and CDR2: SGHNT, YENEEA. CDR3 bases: TGTGCCAGCAGCTTAAGGCAGACTTTGAGAAATGAGCAGTTCTTC. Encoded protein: CASSLRQTLRNEQFF.

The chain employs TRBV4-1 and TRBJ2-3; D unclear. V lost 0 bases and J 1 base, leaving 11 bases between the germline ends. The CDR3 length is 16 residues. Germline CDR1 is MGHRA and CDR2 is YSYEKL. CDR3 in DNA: TGCGCCAGCAGCCAAGAATCTTTCGGTGGCACAGATACGCAGTATTTT. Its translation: CASSQESFGGTDTQYF.

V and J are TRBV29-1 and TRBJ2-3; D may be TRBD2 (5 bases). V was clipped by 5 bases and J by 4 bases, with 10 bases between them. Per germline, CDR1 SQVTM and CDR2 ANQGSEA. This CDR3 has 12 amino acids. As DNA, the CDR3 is TGCAGCGTTTCTGGGAGTGCAGATACGCAGTATTTT. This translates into CSVSGSADTQYF.

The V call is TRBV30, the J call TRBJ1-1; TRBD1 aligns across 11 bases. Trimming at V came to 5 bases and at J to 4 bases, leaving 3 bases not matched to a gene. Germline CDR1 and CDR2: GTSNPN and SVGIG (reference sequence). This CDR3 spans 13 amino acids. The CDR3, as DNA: TGTGCCTGGGGACAGGGGGCAGTCACTGAAGCTTTCTTT. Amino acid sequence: CAWGQGAVTEAFF.

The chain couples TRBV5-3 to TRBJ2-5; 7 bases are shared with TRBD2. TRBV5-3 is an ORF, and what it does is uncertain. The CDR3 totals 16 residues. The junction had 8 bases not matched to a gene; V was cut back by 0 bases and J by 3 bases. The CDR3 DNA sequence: TGTGCCAGAAGCTTGGTTGATAGCGGGTCTAAAGAGACCCAGTACTTC. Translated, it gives CARSLVDSGSKETQYF.

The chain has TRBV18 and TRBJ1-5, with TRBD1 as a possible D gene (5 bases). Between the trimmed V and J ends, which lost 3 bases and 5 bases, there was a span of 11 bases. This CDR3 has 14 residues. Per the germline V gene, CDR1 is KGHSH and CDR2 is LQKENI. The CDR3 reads CASSPSQGDQPQHF. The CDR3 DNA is TGTGCCAGCTCACCGTCGCAGGGTGATCAGCCCCAGCATTTT.